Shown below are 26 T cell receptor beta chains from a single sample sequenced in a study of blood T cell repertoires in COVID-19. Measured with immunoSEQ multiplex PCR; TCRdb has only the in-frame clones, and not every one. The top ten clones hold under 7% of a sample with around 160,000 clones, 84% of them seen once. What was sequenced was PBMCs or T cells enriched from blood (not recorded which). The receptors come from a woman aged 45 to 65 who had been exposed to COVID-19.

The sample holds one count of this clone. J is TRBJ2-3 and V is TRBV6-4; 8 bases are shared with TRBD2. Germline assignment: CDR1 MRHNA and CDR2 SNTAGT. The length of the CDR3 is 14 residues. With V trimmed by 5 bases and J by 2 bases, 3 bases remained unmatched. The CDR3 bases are TGTGCCAGCAGTAAACTAGCGGACACAGATACGCAGTATTTT. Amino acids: CASSKLADTDTQYF.

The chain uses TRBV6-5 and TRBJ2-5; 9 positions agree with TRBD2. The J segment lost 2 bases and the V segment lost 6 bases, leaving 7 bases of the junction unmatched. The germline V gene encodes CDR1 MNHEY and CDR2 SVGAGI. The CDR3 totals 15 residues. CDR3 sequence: CASSRSGGLQETQYF. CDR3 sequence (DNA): TGTGCCAGCAGCCGAAGCGGGGGGCTGCAAGAGACCCAGTACTTC.

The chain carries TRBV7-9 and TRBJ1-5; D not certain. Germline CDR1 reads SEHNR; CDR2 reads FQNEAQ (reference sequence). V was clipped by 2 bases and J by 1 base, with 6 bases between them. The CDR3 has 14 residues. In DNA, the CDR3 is TGTGCCAGCAGCTTATTTGGCAGCAATCAGCCCCAGCATTTT. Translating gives CASSLFGSNQPQHF.

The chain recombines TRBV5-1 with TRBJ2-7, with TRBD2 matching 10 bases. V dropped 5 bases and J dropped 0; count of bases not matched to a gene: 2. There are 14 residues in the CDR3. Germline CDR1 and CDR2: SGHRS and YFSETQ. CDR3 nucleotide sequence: TGCGCCAGCAGGGGGACTAGCGCCTCCTACGAGCAGTACTTC. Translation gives CASRGTSASYEQYF.

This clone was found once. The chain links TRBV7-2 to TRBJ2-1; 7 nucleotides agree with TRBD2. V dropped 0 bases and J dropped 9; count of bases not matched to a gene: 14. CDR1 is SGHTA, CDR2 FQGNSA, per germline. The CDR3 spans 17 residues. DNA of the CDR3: TGTGCCAGCAGCTTAGCGCTTTTGGCGGGAGTACACGGTGAGCAGTTCTTC. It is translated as CASSLALLAGVHGEQFF.

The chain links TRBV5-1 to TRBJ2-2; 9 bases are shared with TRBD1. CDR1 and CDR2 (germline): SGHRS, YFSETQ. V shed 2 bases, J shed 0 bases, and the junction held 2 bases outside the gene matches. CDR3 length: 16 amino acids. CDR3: CASSFDRGSNTGELFF. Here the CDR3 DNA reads TGCGCCAGCAGCTTTGACAGGGGGTCGAACACCGGGGAGCTGTTTTTT.

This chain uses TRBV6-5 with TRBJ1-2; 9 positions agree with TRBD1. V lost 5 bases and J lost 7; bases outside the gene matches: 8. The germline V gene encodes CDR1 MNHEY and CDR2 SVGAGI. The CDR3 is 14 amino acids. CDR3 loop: CASSPRQGVGGYTF. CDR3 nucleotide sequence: TGTGCCAGCAGTCCCCGACAGGGGGTGGGTGGCTACACCTTC.

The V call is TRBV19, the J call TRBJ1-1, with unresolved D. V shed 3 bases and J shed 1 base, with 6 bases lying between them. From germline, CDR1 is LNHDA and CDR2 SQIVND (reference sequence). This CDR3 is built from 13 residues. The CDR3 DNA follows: TGTGCCAGTAGTATCAATCAGAACACTGAAGCTTTCTTT. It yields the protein CASSINQNTEAFF.

CDR3 amino acids: CASSFGTSGSLGQETQYF. For the CDR3, the DNA is TGCGCCAGCAGCTTTGGGACTAGCGGGAGCCTCGGGCAAGAGACCCAGTACTTC. The V and J genes are TRBV5-1 and TRBJ2-5, with 14 bases identical to TRBD2. The ends lost 2 bases at V and 2 bases at J; junction bases unmatched: 8. This CDR3 is 18 amino acids long. From germline, CDR1 is SGHRS and CDR2 YFSETQ.

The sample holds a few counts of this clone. The CDR3 bases are TGTGCCAGCAGCGCCCCGACAGGGTCTAATTCACCCCTCCACTTT. Its translation is CASSAPTGSNSPLHF. The rearrangement links TRBV9 to TRBJ1-6; 7 bases align to TRBD1. There are 15 residues in the CDR3. Trimming cost V 3 bases and J 6 bases; bases outside gene matches: 6. Germline lookup yields CDR1 SGDLS and CDR2 YYNGEE.

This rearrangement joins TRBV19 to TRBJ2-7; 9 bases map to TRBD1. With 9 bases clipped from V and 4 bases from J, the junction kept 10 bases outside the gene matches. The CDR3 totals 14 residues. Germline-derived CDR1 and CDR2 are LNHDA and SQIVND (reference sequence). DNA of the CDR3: TGTGCCAGCAAAACCGGGACAGGGAGGTACGAGCAGTACTTC. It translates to CASKTGTGRYEQYF.

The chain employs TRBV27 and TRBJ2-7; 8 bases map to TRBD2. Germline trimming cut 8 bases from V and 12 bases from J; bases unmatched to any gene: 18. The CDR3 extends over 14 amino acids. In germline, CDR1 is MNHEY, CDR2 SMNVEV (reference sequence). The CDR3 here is CASGVNGGAGLRYF. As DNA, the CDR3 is TGTGCCAGCGGGGTTAACGGGGGGGCGGGACTCAGGTACTTC.

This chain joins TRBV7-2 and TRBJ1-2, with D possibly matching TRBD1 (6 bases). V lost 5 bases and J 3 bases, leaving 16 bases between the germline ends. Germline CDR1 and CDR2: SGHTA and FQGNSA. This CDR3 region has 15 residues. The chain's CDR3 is CASSPTRTAYYGYTF. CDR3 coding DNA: TGTGCCAGCAGCCCAACCCGGACAGCCTACTATGGCTACACCTTC.

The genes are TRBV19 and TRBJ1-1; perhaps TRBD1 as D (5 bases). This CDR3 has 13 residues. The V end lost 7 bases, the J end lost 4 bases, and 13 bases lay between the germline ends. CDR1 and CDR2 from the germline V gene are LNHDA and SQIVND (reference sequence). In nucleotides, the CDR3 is TGTGCCAGTAAGTCAGGGTTTAGCACTGAAGCTTTCTTT. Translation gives CASKSGFSTEAFF.

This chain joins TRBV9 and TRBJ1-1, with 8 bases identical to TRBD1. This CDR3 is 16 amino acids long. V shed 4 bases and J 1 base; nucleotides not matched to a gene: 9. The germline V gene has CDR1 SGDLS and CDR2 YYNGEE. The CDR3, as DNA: TGTGCCAGCAGCCCTCAACCGGGACAGGCGAACACTGAAGCTTTCTTT. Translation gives CASSPQPGQANTEAFF.

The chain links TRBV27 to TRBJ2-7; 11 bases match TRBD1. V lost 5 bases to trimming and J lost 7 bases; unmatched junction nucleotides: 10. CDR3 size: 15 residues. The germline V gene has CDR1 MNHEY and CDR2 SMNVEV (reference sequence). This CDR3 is CASSTWTGGVSEQYF. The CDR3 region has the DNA TGTGCCAGCAGTACCTGGACAGGGGGCGTTTCAGAGCAGTACTTC.

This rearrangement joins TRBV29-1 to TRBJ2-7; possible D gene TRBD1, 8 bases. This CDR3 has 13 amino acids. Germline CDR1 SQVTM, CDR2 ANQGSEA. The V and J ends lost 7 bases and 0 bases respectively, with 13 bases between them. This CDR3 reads CSATGGGSYEQYF. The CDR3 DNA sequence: TGCAGCGCAACAGGGGGGGGCTCCTACGAGCAGTACTTC.

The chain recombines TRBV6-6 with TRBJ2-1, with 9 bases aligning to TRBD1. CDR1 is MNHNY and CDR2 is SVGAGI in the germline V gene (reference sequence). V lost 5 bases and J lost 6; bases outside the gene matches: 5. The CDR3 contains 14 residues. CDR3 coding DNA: TGTGCCAGCAGTCCACGACAGGGGGGCAATGAGCAGTTCTTC. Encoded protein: CASSPRQGGNEQFF.

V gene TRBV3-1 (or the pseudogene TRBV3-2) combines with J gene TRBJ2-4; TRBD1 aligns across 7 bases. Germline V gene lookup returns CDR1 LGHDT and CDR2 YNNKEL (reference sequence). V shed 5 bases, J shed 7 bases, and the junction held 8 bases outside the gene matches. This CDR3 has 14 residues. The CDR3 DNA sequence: TGTGCCAGCAGCTCAAACAGGGGTCGGAACATTCAGTACTTC. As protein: CASSSNRGRNIQYF.

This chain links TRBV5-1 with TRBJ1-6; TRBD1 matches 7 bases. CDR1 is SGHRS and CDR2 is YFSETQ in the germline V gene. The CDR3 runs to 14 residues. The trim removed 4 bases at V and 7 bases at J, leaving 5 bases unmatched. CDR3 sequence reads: CASSAGTVNSPLHF. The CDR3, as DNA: TGCGCCAGCAGCGCCGGGACAGTAAATTCACCCCTCCACTTT.

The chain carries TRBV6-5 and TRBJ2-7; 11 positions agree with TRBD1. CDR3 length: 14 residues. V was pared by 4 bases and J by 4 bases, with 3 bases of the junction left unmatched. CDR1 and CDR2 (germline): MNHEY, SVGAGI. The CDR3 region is CASSFGTGGYEQYF. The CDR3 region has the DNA TGTGCCAGCAGTTTTGGGACAGGGGGTTACGAGCAGTACTTC.

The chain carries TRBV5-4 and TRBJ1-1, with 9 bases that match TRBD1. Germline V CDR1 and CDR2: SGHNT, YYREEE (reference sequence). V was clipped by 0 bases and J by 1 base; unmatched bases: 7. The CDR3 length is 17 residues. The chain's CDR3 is CASSLAGTGSRNTEAFF. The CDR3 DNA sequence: TGTGCCAGCAGCTTGGCGGGGACAGGGAGCCGGAACACTGAAGCTTTCTTT.

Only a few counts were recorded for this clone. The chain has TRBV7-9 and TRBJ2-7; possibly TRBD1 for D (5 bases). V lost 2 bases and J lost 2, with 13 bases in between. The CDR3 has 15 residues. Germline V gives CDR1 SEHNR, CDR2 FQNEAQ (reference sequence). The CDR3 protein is CASSLSGALTYEQYF. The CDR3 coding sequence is TGTGCCAGCAGCTTATCTGGGGCCTTAACCTACGAGCAGTACTTC. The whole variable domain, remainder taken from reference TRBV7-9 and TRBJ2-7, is DTGVSQNPRHKITKRGQNVTFRCDPISEHNRLYWYRQTLGQGPEFLTYFQNEAQLEKSRLLSDRFSAERPKGSFSTLEIQRTEQGDSAMYLCASSLSGALTYEQYFGPGTRLTVT.

CDR3: CASRLGAQNTEAFF. CDR3 DNA: TGTGCCAGCAGGCTAGGGGCTCAGAACACTGAAGCTTTCTTT. The chain recombines TRBV6-5 with TRBJ1-1, with a possible D match to TRBD1 (5 bases). The CDR3 loop spans 14 amino acids. The germline V and J ends were trimmed by 6 bases and 1 base, with 12 bases remaining between them. Germline V gene sequence: CDR1 MNHEY, CDR2 SVGAGI.

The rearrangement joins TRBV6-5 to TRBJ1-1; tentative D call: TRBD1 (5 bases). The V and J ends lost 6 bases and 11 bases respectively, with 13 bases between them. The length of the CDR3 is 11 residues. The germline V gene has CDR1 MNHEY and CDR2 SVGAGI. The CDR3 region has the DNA TGTGCCAGCAGGGAGGGGAGGTCGGCTTTCTTT. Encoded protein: CASREGRSAFF.

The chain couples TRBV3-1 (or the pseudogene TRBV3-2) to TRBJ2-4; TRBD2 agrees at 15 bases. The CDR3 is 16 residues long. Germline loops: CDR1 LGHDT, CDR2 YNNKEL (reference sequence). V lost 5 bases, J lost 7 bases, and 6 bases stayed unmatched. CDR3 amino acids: CASSTRGLAGGNIQYF. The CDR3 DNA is TGTGCCAGCAGCACCCGTGGACTAGCGGGGGGGAACATTCAGTACTTC.